This entry is about one T cell receptor beta chain. Its antigen is still unknown. Base qualities are not provided; no much larger clone lies one nucleotide away. The CDR3 regions of human TCRbeta chains were subjected to immunosequencing. Per the original workflow: Repertoire TCRs were matched against a reference library of SARS-CoV-2-specific TCRs generated with the MIRA antigen-specificity platform. Breadth meant the fraction of unique TCRs that were SARS-CoV-2-associated, whereas depth meant the fraction of total T cells that were SARS-CoV-2-associated. Using the MIRA data, every spike-specific TCR was mapped to the spike region that the TCR reacted to and assigned to either a CD4 or a CD8 class. Log10-transformed breadth and depth values were compared by one-way ANOVA with Sidak's multiple comparisons tests. TCRdb limited this immuneACCESS table to in-frame rearrangements with V and J called. A share of clones is missing; checked studies link under half to unresolved V genes, and the rest is unexplained. V and J calls and clone size follow that table, whereas D and trimming were derived from the DNA. The sample profile shows roughly 180,000 clones; 90% of them were found once. Approximately 2.9% of the sample belongs to the ten largest clones.

From cysteine to phenylalanine, the CDR3 is 19 amino acids long. The kept DNA is CDR3 alone, 57 bases in frame from the first base. Unmatched junction bases come to 12, with V trimmed by 1 base and J by 0 bases. The germline V gene supplies CDR1 SGHTA and CDR2 FQGNSA. The time point tag for this specimen amounts to: baseline before first vaccination. The vaccinee samples were drawn from two UK trials, COV001 and COV002, one of which was a single-blind randomized controlled phase 2/3 trial testing AZD1222 (ChAdOx1 nCoV-19) in healthy adults. For TCRbeta chain sequencing, PBMC samples were collected from trial participants at day 0 and at day 28 after the second dose. The sample comes from a study of T cell responses to AZD1222 COVID-19 vaccine listed by TCRdb under 2021. About the full investigation: AZD1222 recipients whose second dose came at about 4 weeks and those whose second dose came at about 12 weeks were combined into one group, since spike-specific TCR depth and breadth did not differ between the two schedules. A total of about 250 trial participants underwent TCR sequencing, of whom some 200 had received two doses of AZD1222 and roughly 26 had received two doses of the MenACWY control vaccine. Trial participants were enrolled into age subgroups of 18-55, 56-69 and 70-plus years, which contained approximately 150, 30 and 60 TCR-sequenced participants, respectively. The paper as a whole reports these results and caveats: Because no day 14 peak-response samples were available, repertoires were characterized only after the peak T cell response. In the small 56-69-year group, the increase in depth fell short of significance, most likely because of low power. Epitopes outside the regions mutated in the B.1.351 and B.1.1.7 variants were reportedly recognized by nearly half of the unique spike-specific TCRs. Participants were mostly white British and included more females than males, and it was suggested by the authors that clonal diversity may have been underestimated. After two AZD1222 doses, spike-specific TCR breadth and depth were significantly higher than at day 0 and than in MenACWY recipients. Conclusions about previously exposed vaccinees were limited because only six AZD1222 recipients were SARS-CoV-2 seropositive at baseline. Vaccine-associated CD4 TCRs spanned the whole spike protein, with dominant responses in regions 160-218 and 743-854.

The chain is made from TRBV7-2 and TRBJ2-5; the central 9 bases match TRBD2. The material sequenced was peripheral blood, taken on day 0 of AZD1222 vaccination. The origin of this receptor is an adult in good health. This receptor carries the CDR3 CASSLGVLGGGGDQETQYF. The DNA reads as follows: TGTGCCAGCAGCTTAGGGGTTCTGGGAGGCGGGGGGGACCAAGAGACCCAGTACTTC.